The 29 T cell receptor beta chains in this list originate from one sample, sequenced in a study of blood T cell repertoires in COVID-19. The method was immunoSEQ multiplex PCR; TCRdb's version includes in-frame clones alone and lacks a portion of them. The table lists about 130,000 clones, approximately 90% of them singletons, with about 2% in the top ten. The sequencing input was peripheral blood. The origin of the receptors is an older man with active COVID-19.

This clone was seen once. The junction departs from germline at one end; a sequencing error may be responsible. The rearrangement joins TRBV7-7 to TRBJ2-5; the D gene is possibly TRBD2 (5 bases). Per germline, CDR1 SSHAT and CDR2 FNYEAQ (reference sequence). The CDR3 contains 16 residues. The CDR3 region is CASSLSGGRPQETQYF. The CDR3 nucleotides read TGTGCTAGCAGCTTAAGCGGCGGACGACCCCAAGAGACCCAGTACTTC.

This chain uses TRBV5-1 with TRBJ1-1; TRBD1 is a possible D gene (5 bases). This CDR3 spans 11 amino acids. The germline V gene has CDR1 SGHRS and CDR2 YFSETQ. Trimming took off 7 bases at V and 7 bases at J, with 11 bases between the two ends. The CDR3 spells CASRGRSEAFF. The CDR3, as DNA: TGCGCCAGCCGGGGGAGGAGTGAAGCTTTCTTT.

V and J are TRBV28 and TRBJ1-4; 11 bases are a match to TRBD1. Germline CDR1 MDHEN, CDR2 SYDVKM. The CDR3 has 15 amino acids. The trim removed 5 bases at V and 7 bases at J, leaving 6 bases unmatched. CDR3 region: CASSLRDRGAEKLFF. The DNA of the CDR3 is TGTGCCAGCAGTCTCCGGGACAGGGGGGCTGAAAAACTGTTTTTT.

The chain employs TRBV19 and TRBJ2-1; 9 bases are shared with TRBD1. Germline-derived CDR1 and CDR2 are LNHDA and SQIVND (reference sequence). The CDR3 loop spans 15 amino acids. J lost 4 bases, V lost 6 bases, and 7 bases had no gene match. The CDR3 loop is CASRSDRGQYNEQFF. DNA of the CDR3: TGTGCCAGTAGATCGGACAGGGGCCAGTACAATGAGCAGTTCTTC.

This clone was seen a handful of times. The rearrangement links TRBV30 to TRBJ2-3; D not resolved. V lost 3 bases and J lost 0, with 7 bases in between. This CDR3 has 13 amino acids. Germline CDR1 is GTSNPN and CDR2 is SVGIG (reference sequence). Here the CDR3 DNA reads TGTGCCTGGAGGGGCCAGAGCACAGATACGCAGTATTTT. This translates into CAWRGQSTDTQYF.

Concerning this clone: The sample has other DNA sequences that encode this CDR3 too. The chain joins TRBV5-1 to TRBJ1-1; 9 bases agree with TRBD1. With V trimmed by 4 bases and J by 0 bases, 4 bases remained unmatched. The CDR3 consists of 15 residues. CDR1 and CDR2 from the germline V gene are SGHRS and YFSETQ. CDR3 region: CASSTGQGMNTEAFF. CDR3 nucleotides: TGCGCCAGCAGCACGGGACAGGGCATGAACACTGAAGCTTTCTTT. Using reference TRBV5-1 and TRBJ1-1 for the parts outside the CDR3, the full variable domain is KAGVTQTPRYLIKTRGQQVTLSCSPISGHRSVSWYQQTPGQGLQFLFEYFSETQRNKGNFPGRFSGRQFSNSRSEMNVSTLELGDSALYLCASSTGQGMNTEAFFGQGTRLTVV.

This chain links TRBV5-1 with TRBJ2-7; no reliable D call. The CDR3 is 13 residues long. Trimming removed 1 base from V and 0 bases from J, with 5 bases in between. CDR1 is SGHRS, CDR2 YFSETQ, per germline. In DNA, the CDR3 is TGCGCCAGCAGCTTGTCCAACTCCTACGAGCAGTACTTC. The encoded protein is CASSLSNSYEQYF.

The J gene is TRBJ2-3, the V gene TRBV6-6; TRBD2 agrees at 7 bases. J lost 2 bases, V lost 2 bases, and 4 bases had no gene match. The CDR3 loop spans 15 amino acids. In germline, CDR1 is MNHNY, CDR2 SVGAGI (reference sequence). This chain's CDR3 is CASSYTSADTDTQYF. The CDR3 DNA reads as TGTGCCAGCAGTTACACTAGCGCCGACACAGATACGCAGTATTTT.

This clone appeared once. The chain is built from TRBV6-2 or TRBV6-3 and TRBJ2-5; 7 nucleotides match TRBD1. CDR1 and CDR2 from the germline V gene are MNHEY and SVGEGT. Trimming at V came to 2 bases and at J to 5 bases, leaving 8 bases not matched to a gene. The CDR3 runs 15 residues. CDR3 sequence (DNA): TGTGCCAGCAGTTACCCACAGGGGATGGGGGAGACCCAGTACTTC. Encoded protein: CASSYPQGMGETQYF.

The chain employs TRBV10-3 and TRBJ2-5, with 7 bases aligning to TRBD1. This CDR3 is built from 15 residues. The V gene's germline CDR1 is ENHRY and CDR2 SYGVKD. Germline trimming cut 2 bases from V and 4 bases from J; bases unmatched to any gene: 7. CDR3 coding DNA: TGTGCCATCAGTGAGGGGGCAGGGGGACGAGAGACCCAGTACTTC. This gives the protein CAISEGAGGRETQYF.

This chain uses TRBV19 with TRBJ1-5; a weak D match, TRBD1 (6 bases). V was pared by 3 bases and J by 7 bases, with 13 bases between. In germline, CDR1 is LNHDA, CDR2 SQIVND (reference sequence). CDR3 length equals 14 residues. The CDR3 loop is CASSMGRGPQPQHF. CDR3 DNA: TGTGCCAGTAGTATGGGGCGGGGGCCGCAGCCCCAGCATTTT.

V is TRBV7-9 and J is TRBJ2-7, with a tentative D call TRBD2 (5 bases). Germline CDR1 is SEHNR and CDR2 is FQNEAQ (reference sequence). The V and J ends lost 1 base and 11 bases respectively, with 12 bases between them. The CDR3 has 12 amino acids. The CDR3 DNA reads TGTGCCAGCAGCTTAGGGGAGCTAGCCAAGTACTTC. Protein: CASSLGELAKYF.

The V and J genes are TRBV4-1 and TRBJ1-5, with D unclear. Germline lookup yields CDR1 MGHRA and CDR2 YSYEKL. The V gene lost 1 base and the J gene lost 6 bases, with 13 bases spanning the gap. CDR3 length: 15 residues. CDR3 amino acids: CASSQVSGKGQPQHF. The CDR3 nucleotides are TGCGCCAGCAGCCAAGTTTCGGGGAAGGGTCAGCCCCAGCATTTT.

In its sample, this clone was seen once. CDR3 amino acids: CASSRGTAGNTIYF. Written as DNA, the CDR3 is TGTGCCAGCAGCCGAGGGACTGCTGGAAACACCATATATTTT. The J gene is TRBJ1-3, the V gene TRBV3-1 (or the pseudogene TRBV3-2); TRBD1 might be the D (5 bases). Germline lookup yields CDR1 LGHDT and CDR2 YNNKEL (reference sequence). Between the trimmed V and J ends, which lost 4 bases and 2 bases, there was a span of 9 bases. This CDR3 contains 14 residues.

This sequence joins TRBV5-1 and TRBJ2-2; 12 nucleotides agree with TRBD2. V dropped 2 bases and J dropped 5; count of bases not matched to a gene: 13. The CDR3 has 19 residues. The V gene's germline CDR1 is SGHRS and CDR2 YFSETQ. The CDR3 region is CASSLVFLAGGQRTGELFF. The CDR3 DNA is TGCGCCAGCAGCTTAGTTTTCCTAGCGGGAGGGCAGAGGACCGGGGAGCTGTTTTTT. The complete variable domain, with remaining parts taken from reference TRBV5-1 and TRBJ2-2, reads KAGVTQTPRYLIKTRGQQVTLSCSPISGHRSVSWYQQTPGQGLQFLFEYFSETQRNKGNFPGRFSGRQFSNSRSEMNVSTLELGDSALYLCASSLVFLAGGQRTGELFFGEGSRLTVL.

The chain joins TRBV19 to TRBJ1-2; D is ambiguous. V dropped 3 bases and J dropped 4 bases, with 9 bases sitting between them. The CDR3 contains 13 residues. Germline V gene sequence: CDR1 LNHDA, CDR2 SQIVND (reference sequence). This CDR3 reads CASSMEKVYGYTF. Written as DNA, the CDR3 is TGTGCCAGTAGTATGGAGAAGGTCTATGGCTACACCTTC.

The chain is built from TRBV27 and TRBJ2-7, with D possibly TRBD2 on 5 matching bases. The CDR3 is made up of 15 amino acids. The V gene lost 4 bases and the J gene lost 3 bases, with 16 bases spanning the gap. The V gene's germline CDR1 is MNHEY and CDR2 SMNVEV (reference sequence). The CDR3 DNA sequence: TGTGCCAGCAGTTCTCCCGGACTGACACGCTACGAGCAGTACTTC. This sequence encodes CASSSPGLTRYEQYF.

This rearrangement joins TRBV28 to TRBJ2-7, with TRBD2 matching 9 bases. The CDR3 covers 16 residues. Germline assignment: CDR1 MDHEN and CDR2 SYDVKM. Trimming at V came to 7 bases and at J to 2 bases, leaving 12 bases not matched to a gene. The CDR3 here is CASIPTGLAPPYEQYF. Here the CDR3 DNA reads TGTGCCAGCATCCCCACGGGACTAGCCCCACCCTACGAGCAGTACTTC.

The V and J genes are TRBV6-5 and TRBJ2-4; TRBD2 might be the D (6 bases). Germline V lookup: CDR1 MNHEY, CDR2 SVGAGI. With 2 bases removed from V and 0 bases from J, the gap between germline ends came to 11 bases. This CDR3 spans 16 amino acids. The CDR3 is CASSYALGGAKNIQYF. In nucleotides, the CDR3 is TGTGCCAGCAGTTACGCTTTGGGGGGAGCCAAAAACATTCAGTACTTC.

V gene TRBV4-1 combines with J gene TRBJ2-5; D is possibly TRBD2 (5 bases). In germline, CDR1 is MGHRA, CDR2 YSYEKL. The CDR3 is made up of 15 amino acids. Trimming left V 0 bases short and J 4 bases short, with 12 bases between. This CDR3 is CASSQDRGIRETQYF. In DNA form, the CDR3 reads TGCGCCAGCAGCCAAGACCGGGGTATTCGAGAGACCCAGTACTTC.

CDR3 coding DNA: TGCAGTGCTAGTCCCGGACGAACAGGGGGATCTTCACCCCTCCACTTT. Encoded protein: CSASPGRTGGSSPLHF. This sequence joins TRBV20-1 and TRBJ1-6; 8 bases align to TRBD1. The CDR3 is 16 residues long. With V trimmed by 3 bases and J by 9 bases, 13 bases remained unmatched. Germline V gene data show CDR1 as DFQATT and CDR2 as SNEGSKA (reference sequence).

The CDR3 DNA reads as TGTGCCAGCAGTGAAGACCCTCCGGGAGGGTCGCGAGGAGAGACCCAGTACTTC. Protein: CASSEDPPGGSRGETQYF. This chain uses TRBV6-1 with TRBJ2-5, with 8 positions matching TRBD2. J was trimmed by 4 bases and V by 1 base; bases with no gene match: 14. This CDR3 has 18 amino acids. CDR1 and CDR2 (germline): MNHNS, SASEGT.

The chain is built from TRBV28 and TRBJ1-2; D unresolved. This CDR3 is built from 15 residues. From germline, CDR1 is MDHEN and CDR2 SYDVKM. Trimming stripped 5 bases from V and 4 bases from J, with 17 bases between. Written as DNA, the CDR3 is TGTGCCAGCAGTACGCCAAGATCGGGTGTCTATGGCTACACCTTC. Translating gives CASSTPRSGVYGYTF.

CDR3 loop: CASSLGGRGDTDTQYF. Written as DNA, the CDR3 is TGTGCCAGCAGCTTAGGGGGCAGGGGGGACACAGATACGCAGTATTTT. The chain uses TRBV7-2 and TRBJ2-3; TRBD1 is a possible D gene (7 bases). The V end was cut by 1 base, the J end by 2 bases, with 13 bases between. The CDR3 consists of 16 residues. Per the germline V gene, CDR1 is SGHTA and CDR2 is FQGNSA.

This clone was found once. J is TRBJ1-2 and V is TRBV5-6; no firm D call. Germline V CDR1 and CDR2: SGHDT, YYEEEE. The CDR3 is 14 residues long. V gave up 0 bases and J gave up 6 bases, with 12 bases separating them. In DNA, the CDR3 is TGTGCCAGCAGCTTGGGGTCGCGGCTGCATGGCTACACCTTC. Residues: CASSLGSRLHGYTF. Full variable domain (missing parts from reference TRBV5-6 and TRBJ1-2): DAGVTQSPTHLIKTRGQQVTLRCSPKSGHDTVSWYQQALGQGPQFIFQYYEEEERQRGNFPDRFSGHQFPNYSSELNVNALLLGDSALYLCASSLGSRLHGYTFGSGTRLTVV.

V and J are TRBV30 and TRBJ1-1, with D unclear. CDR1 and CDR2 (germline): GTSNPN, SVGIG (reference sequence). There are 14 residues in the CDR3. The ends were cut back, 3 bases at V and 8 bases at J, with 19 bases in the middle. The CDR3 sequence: CAWSLPGYGVEAFF. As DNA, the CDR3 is TGTGCCTGGAGCCTTCCGGGTTACGGGGTAGAAGCTTTCTTT.

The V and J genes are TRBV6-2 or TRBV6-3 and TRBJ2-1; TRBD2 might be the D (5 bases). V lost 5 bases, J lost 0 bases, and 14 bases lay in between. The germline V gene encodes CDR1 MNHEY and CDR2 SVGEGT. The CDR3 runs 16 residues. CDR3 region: CASSTVLATSYNEQFF. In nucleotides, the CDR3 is TGTGCCAGCAGTACCGTCCTAGCTACCTCCTACAATGAGCAGTTCTTC.

The CDR3 DNA sequence: TGTGCCAGCAGGGGCTTCGGGAACACTGAAGCTTTCTTT. Translation: CASRGFGNTEAFF. The chain is built from TRBV6-5 and TRBJ1-1, with unresolved D. CDR3 length: 13 residues. CDR1 and CDR2 (germline): MNHEY, SVGAGI. V was clipped by 6 bases and J by 1 base, with 9 bases between them.

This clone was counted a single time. DNA of the CDR3: TGCGCCAGCAGGCCTACCTCACTAGCGGGAGGTCACGAGCAGTACTTC. It encodes CASRPTSLAGGHEQYF. The chain has TRBV5-1 and TRBJ2-7, with TRBD2 identical over 12 bases. CDR3 size: 16 residues. V shed 5 bases, J shed 5 bases, and the junction held 11 bases outside the gene matches. Per the germline V gene, CDR1 is SGHRS and CDR2 is YFSETQ.